Listed below are T cell receptor beta chains from one sample, sequenced in a study of blood T cells in healthy people across ages. TCRdb analysed the 5' RACE reads with MiXCR anew, one entry per CDR3 protein. The table records approximately 580,000 distinct CDR3 sequences, around 24% of them present only once. These data were likewise used in another study, on T cells of mothers and their children.

The sequenced material came from blood. These receptors were collected from a boy between 10 and 17 years old in good health. Each CDR3 is given with its conserved first and last residue. A D gene is named only where the DNA matches it firmly. Only part of the rows carry a size: once, few, many, or a class if the clone is expanded.

abundance | j_gene | v_gene | d_gene | CDR3nt | CDR3aa
- | TRBJ2-3 | TRBV7-9 | TRBD2 | TGTGCCAGCAGCCGACTAGCGGCCCCCGATACGCAGTATTTT | CASSRLAAPDTQYF
few | TRBJ1-6 | TRBV7-9 | - | TGTGCCAGCAGCCCCGGATCGTCCTATAATTCACCCCTCCACTTT | CASSPGSSYNSPLHF
few | TRBJ2-2 | TRBV9 | - | TGTGCCAGCAGCGTATCTGGGGTACCCACCGGGGAGCTGTTTTTT | CASSVSGVPTGELFF
few | TRBJ1-5 | TRBV27 | - | TGTGCCAGCAGTTTAAGTACAGGCGGGGCCAATCAGCCCCAGCATTTT | CASSLSTGGANQPQHF
few | TRBJ2-3 | TRBV9 | TRBD2 | TGTGCCAGCAGCGTAGCGGCGGGAGACACAGATACGCAGTATTTT | CASSVAAGDTDTQYF
few | TRBJ2-2 | TRBV29-1 | TRBD2 | TGCAGCGTCGGCCATCTAGCGGGAGTTAACACCGGGGAGCTGTTTTTT | CSVGHLAGVNTGELFF
- | TRBJ2-1 | TRBV6-2/TRBV6-3 | - | TGTGCCAGCAGTTACACGCGGAGCTCCTACAATGAGCAGTTCTTC | CASSYTRSSYNEQFF
- | TRBJ2-7 | TRBV7-2 | - | TGTGCCAGCAGCCTGCAAATGAGTCCTGCGGGGTCCCCCTACGAGCAGTACTTC | CASSLQMSPAGSPYEQYF
few | TRBJ2-1 | TRBV18 | - | TGTGCCAGCTCACCACTGGGACCCGATGAGCAGTTCTTC | CASSPLGPDEQFF
- | TRBJ1-5 | TRBV6-5 | - | TGTGCCAGCAGTTACGATGGTGGGAGTCAGCCCCAGCATTTT | CASSYDGGSQPQHF
- | TRBJ1-5 | TRBV10-3 | TRBD1 | TGTGCCATCAGCCGGGACAGGGTACAGCCCCAGCATTTT | CAISRDRVQPQHF
- | TRBJ2-7 | TRBV20-1 | TRBD1 | TGCAGTGCTAGTTTACGGCCGGGACAGGGGAAAATCATTGCCACCTACGAGCAGTACTTC | CSASLRPGQGKIIATYEQYF
- | TRBJ2-7 | TRBV7-2 | TRBD1 | TGTGCCAGCAGCATGTTGGACAGGTGGGACTACGAGCAGTACTTC | CASSMLDRWDYEQYF
few | TRBJ2-7 | TRBV30 | - | TGTGCCTGGAGTGTATGGGAGGGGGACTTTCTACACCGAGGGGACGAGCAGTACTTC | CAWSVWEGDFLHRGDEQYF
- | TRBJ2-5 | TRBV12-3/TRBV12-4 | - | TGTGCCAGCAGCCAGACTAGGGTCGAGACCCAGTACTTC | CASSQTRVETQYF
- | TRBJ1-3 | TRBV10-3 | - | TGTGCCATCAGTGAGTCTCGACAGGACTCTGGAAACACCATATATTTT | CAISESRQDSGNTIYF
- | TRBJ2-1 | TRBV20-1 | - | TGCAGTGCCCAAGTCAATGAGCAGTTCTTC | CSAQVNEQFF